This T cell receptor beta chain is drawn from a study of T-cell reconstitution after alpha-beta-depleted transplantation in children. CDR3 size: 15 residues. V shed 3 bases and J shed 6 bases, with 19 bases lying between them. CDR1 DFQATT and CDR2 SNEGSKA come from the germline V gene (reference sequence). Unique molecular identifiers were used to barcode this TCRbeta library. In TCRdb, the PCR reads were re-called with MiXCR into one record per CDR3 protein. This repertoire shows over 300,000 distinct CDR3 sequences, about a tenth found once; its top ten account for 2% to 2.5%. The rearrangement uses TRBV20-1 and TRBJ2-3, with D possibly matching TRBD2 (6 bases). This receptor was obtained from a human donor who donated a stem cell graft to a child with acute lymphoblastic leukemia. Sequenced material: PBMCs from the stem cell graft donor, taken from the stem cell graft. This CDR3 is CSASPTYGGPDTQYF. In DNA, the CDR3 is TGCAGTGCTAGTCCTACGTATGGAGGGCCGGATACGCAGTATTTT.